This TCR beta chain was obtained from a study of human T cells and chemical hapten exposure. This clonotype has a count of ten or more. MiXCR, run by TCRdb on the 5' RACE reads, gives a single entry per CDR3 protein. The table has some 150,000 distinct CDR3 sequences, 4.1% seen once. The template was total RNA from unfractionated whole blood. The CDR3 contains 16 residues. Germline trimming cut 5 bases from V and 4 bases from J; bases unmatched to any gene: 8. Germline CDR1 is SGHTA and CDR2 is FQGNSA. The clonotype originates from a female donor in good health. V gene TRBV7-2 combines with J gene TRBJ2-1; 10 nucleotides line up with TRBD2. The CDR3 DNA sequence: TGTGCCAGCAGCCCTATAGCGGGGGGAGGGTACAATGAGCAGTTCTTC. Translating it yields CASSPIAGGGYNEQFF.